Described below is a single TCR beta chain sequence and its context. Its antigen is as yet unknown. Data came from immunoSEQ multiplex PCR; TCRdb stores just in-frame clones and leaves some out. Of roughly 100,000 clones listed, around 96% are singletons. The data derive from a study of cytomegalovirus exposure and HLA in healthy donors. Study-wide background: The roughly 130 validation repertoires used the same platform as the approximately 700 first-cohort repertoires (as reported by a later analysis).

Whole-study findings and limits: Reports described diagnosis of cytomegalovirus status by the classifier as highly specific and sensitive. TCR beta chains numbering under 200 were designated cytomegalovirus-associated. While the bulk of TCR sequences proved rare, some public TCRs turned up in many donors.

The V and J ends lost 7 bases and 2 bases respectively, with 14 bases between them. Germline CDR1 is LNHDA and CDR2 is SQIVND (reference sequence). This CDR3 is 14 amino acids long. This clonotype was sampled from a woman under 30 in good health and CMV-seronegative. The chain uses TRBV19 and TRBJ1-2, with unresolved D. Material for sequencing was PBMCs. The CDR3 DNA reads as TGTGCCAGTAACGGTCCCGGGAAAAACTATGGCTACACCTTC. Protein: CASNGPGKNYGYTF.